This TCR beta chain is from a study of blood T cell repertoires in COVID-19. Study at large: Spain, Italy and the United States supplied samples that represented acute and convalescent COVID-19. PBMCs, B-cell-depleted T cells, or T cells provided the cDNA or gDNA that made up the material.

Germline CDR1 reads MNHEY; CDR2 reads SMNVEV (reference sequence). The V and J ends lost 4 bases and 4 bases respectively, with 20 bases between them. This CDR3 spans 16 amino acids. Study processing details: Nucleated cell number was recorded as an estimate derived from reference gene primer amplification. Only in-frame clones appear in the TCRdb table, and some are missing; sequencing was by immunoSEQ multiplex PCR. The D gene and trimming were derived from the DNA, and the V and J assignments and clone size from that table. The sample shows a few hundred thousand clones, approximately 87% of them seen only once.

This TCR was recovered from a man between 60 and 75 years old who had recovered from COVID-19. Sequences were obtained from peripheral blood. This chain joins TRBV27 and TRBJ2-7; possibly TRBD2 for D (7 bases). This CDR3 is CASSSGGGTWGYEQYF. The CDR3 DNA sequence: TGTGCCAGCAGTTCGGGAGGCGGGACATGGGGTTACGAGCAGTACTTC.